This T cell receptor (beta chain) was sequenced for a study of blood T cell repertoires in COVID-19. Across the study: Material from acute and convalescent COVID-19 was sourced from the United States, Italy and Spain. PBMCs, B-cell-depleted T cells, or T cells were the source of the cDNA or gDNA that made up the material.

The CDR3 extends over 19 amino acids. In germline, CDR1 is SGHNT, CDR2 YYREEE (reference sequence). V was clipped by 4 bases and J by 4 bases; unmatched bases: 16. Sequenced by immunoSEQ multiplex PCR; TCRdb stores in-frame clones only, minus some. The sample has some 70,000 clones; approximately 80% are singletons. Sequenced sample: peripheral blood. V is TRBV5-4 and J is TRBJ2-6; TRBD2 aligns across 8 bases. The source of this sequence is a man aged 60 to 69 with COVID-19, enrolled during active disease. The CDR3: CASSPTPPTGGAGANVLTF. CDR3 coding DNA: TGTGCCAGCAGCCCCACCCCCCCGACGGGGGGGGCAGGGGCCAACGTCCTGACTTTC.